Below, 11 T cell receptor beta chains from the same sample are listed, as sequenced in a study of blood T cell repertoires in COVID-19. The repertoire was sequenced with immunoSEQ multiplex PCR; TCRdb's copy has only in-frame clones and lacks some. The repertoire holds fewer than 200,000 clones, with about 80% as singletons. Sequenced: peripheral blood. The receptors stem from a man between 60 and 75 years old with acute or convalescent COVID-19.

This CDR3 is CASSYFGLAASYEQYF. Here the CDR3 DNA reads TGTGCCAGCAGTTACTTCGGACTAGCGGCTTCCTACGAGCAGTACTTC. The chain couples TRBV6-6 to TRBJ2-7, with 10 bases that match TRBD2. Germline V gives CDR1 MNHNY, CDR2 SVGAGI (reference sequence). The CDR3 extends over 16 amino acids. Losses at the gene ends were 1 base for V and 1 base for J; bases not matched to a gene: 4.

V is TRBV7-3 and J is TRBJ1-1; TRBD1 matches 9 bases. The V gene end was trimmed by 5 bases and the J gene end by 3 bases; junction bases not matched to a gene: 4. The length of the CDR3 is 14 residues. Germline-derived CDR1 and CDR2 are SGHTA and FQGTGA. As DNA, the CDR3 is TGTGCCAGCAGCGAGACAGGGGGTGACACTGAAGCTTTCTTT. Its translation: CASSETGGDTEAFF. Filled out from reference TRBV7-3 and TRBJ1-1, the complete variable domain reads GAGVSQTPSNKVTEKGKYVELRCDPISGHTALYWYRQSLGQGPEFLIYFQGTGAADDSGLPNDRFFAVRPEGSVSTLKIQRTERGDSAVYLCASSETGGDTEAFFGQGTRLTVV.

The chain couples TRBV11-2 to TRBJ2-2; 8 bases are a match to TRBD2. The germline V gene encodes CDR1 SGHAT and CDR2 FQNNGV. The CDR3 covers 16 residues. V lost 3 bases to trimming and J lost 4 bases; unmatched junction nucleotides: 7. CDR3 nucleotides: TGTGCCAGCAGCTTCTACAGCGGGAGATCCACCGGGGAGCTGTTTTTT. As protein: CASSFYSGRSTGELFF.

The rearrangement uses TRBV5-1 and TRBJ2-5; the match to TRBD2 covers 7 bases. CDR1 and CDR2 from the germline V gene are SGHRS and YFSETQ. V was pared by 0 bases and J by 3 bases, with 11 bases of the junction left unmatched. The CDR3 consists of 17 residues. In DNA form, the CDR3 reads TGCGCCAGCAGCTTGGTTGTGGCTAGCGGAGTGGAAGAGACCCAGTACTTC. Translation gives CASSLVVASGVEETQYF. Based on the CDR3 plus reference TRBV5-1 and TRBJ2-5, the full variable domain is KAGVTQTPRYLIKTRGQQVTLSCSPISGHRSVSWYQQTPGQGLQFLFEYFSETQRNKGNFPGRFSGRQFSNSRSEMNVSTLELGDSALYLCASSLVVASGVEETQYFGPGTRLLVL.

The rearrangement joins TRBV3-1 (or the pseudogene TRBV3-2) to TRBJ2-1; 12 nucleotides agree with TRBD2. The CDR3 length is 19 residues. V shed 4 bases, J shed 0 bases, and the junction held 10 bases outside the gene matches. Germline CDR1 is LGHDT and CDR2 is YNNKEL (reference sequence). The chain's CDR3 is CASSRRLAGARSSYNEQFF. The CDR3 DNA sequence: TGTGCCAGCAGCCGAAGACTAGCGGGAGCCCGGAGCTCCTACAATGAGCAGTTCTTC.

The chain carries TRBV11-2 and TRBJ2-7; the D is unclear. The CDR3 is 13 amino acids. CDR1 and CDR2 from the germline V gene are SGHAT and FQNNGV. Trimming removed 1 base from V and 4 bases from J, with 8 bases in between. The CDR3 loop is CASSLARIYEQYF. CDR3 coding DNA: TGTGCCAGCAGCTTAGCTAGAATTTACGAGCAGTACTTC.

The rearrangement joins TRBV7-9 to TRBJ1-1; 10 bases map to TRBD1. The CDR3 loop spans 15 amino acids. CDR1 and CDR2 from the germline V gene are SEHNR and FQNEAQ (reference sequence). The V gene end was trimmed by 5 bases and the J gene end by 3 bases; junction bases not matched to a gene: 6. CDR3 region: CASSTDRGQDTEAFF. The CDR3 DNA follows: TGTGCCAGCAGCACCGACAGGGGGCAGGACACTGAAGCTTTCTTT.

This clone was seen a handful of times. The CDR3 protein is CASSPGTGEYQPQHF. As DNA, the CDR3 is TGTGCCAGTAGCCCTGGGACAGGGGAGTATCAGCCCCAGCATTTT. The chain carries TRBV19 and TRBJ1-5, with 10 bases identical to TRBD1. The CDR3 contains 15 residues. Losses at the gene ends were 6 bases for V and 5 bases for J; bases not matched to a gene: 7. Germline V CDR1 and CDR2: LNHDA, SQIVND (reference sequence).

In its sample, this clone was seen a few times. V is TRBV29-1 and J is TRBJ1-1; 8 positions match TRBD1. The length of the CDR3 is 13 residues. Germline V gene data show CDR1 as SQVTM and CDR2 as ANQGSEA. The CDR3, as DNA: TGCAGTCTAAGACAGGGGCTCGACACTGAAGCTTTCTTT. It is translated as CSLRQGLDTEAFF.

V usage is TRBV9 and J usage is TRBJ2-1; D might be TRBD2 (6 bases). V was trimmed by 0 bases and J by 9 bases, leaving 13 bases between them. CDR1 SGDLS and CDR2 YYNGEE come from the germline V gene. The CDR3 totals 14 residues. CDR3 DNA sequence: TGTGCCAGCAGCGTAGGGGGAGGCTCAGCTGAGCAGTTCTTC. Protein product: CASSVGGGSAEQFF.

A single count supports this clone. This sequence joins TRBV6-2 or TRBV6-3 and TRBJ2-3; D perhaps matches TRBD2 (5 bases). Germline V gene lookup returns CDR1 MNHEY and CDR2 SVGEGT. The V end lost 6 bases, the J end lost 2 bases, and 12 bases lay between the germline ends. The CDR3 totals 14 residues. CDR3 amino acids: CASSFTSLTDTQYF. CDR3 bases: TGTGCCAGCAGCTTCACTAGTCTCACAGATACGCAGTATTTT.